The next 10 T cell receptor beta chains were all read from a single sample in a study of blood T cell repertoires in COVID-19. Clones were read by immunoSEQ multiplex PCR, and TCRdb kept only the in-frame ones, dropping some. The table has about 62,000 clones, roughly nine tenths seen once; the top ten hold 15% to 20%. Material for sequencing was peripheral blood. These receptor sequences come from a woman aged 60-70 years with COVID-19, enrolled during active disease.

The rearrangement uses TRBV6-6 and TRBJ1-1; D gene ambiguous. The CDR3 runs 11 residues. Trimming shortened V by 6 bases and J by 12 bases, and 14 bases separated the two germline ends. Germline-derived CDR1 and CDR2 are MNHNY and SVGAGI (reference sequence). Here the CDR3 DNA reads TGTGCCAGCAGCACCGTCCCTATATCTTTCTTT. This sequence encodes CASSTVPISFF.

The chain combines TRBV19 with TRBJ1-3, with D possibly being TRBD1 (5 bases). The germline CDR1 and CDR2 sequences are LNHDA and SQIVND (reference sequence). Trimming took 2 bases from V and 1 from J, leaving 12 bases between them. This CDR3 region has 16 residues. The CDR3 protein is CASSILNRPSGNTIYF. The CDR3 DNA reads TGTGCCAGTAGTATATTGAACAGGCCGTCTGGAAACACCATATATTTT.

This clone was found a few times. The chain carries TRBV5-6 and TRBJ1-2; TRBD1 matches at 8 bases. This CDR3 contains 15 residues. From germline, CDR1 is SGHDT and CDR2 YYEEEE. The trim removed 5 bases at V and 4 bases at J, leaving 10 bases unmatched. The CDR3: CASRFGTGGSYGYTF. DNA of the CDR3: TGTGCCAGCAGGTTCGGGACAGGAGGTAGCTATGGCTACACCTTC.

V usage is TRBV5-8 and J usage is TRBJ2-7, with 13 bases aligning to TRBD2. Germline values: CDR1 SGHTS, CDR2 YDEGEE. The V segment lost 4 bases and the J segment 3 bases; nucleotides outside the gene matches: 16. The CDR3 totals 19 residues. CDR3 sequence reads: CASSRLTTSGRHSRYEQYF. The DNA for the CDR3 is TGTGCCAGCAGCCGCTTGACGACTAGCGGGAGGCATAGTCGCTACGAGCAGTACTTC.

This chain links TRBV5-1 with TRBJ2-7; 9 nucleotides align to TRBD1. With 2 bases clipped from V and 5 bases from J, the junction kept 5 bases outside the gene matches. The germline CDR1 and CDR2 sequences are SGHRS and YFSETQ. CDR3 length: 14 residues. The CDR3 nucleotides read TGCGCCAGCAGCTTCCGGACAGGGGTCGACGAGCAGTACTTC. Translated: CASSFRTGVDEQYF.

The chain employs TRBV6-1 and TRBJ2-5; TRBD2 aligns across 12 bases. The V gene's germline CDR1 is MNHNS and CDR2 SASEGT. CDR3 length: 16 amino acids. The V and J ends lost 4 bases and 4 bases, in that order; junction bases with no gene match: 7. The CDR3 loop reads CASSAPSLAGGETQYF. For the CDR3, the DNA is TGTGCCAGCAGTGCACCATCACTAGCGGGAGGAGAGACCCAGTACTTC.

The chain couples TRBV12-3 or TRBV12-4 to TRBJ1-4; D gene uncertain. Trimming left V 8 bases short and J 1 base short, with 8 bases between. The CDR3 totals 13 residues. The CDR3 region is CASDVGTNEKLFF. The CDR3 DNA is TGTGCCAGCGATGTCGGAACTAATGAAAAACTGTTTTTT.

In its sample, this clone was seen once. V gene TRBV5-1 combines with J gene TRBJ2-1; no definite D call. Germline V gene lookup returns CDR1 SGHRS and CDR2 YFSETQ. There are 14 residues in the CDR3. V shed 0 bases and J shed 3 bases, with 7 bases lying between them. The CDR3 region is CASSLAQSYNEQFF. CDR3 nucleotide sequence: TGCGCCAGCAGCTTGGCACAGAGCTACAATGAGCAGTTCTTC.

This chain connects TRBV6-1 to TRBJ2-3, with D maybe TRBD2 (6 bases). CDR1 is MNHNS and CDR2 is SASEGT in the germline V gene. The CDR3 loop spans 12 amino acids. Trimming took off 2 bases at V and 15 bases at J, with 15 bases between the two ends. CDR3 bases: TGTGCCAGCAGTGAACTGGCGGGGACGGGTTATTTT. Encoded protein: CASSELAGTGYF.

The J gene is TRBJ1-2, the V gene TRBV9; D unresolved. Germline V CDR1 and CDR2: SGDLS, YYNGEE. The CDR3 totals 16 residues. The V end lost 0 bases, the J end lost 5 bases, and 17 bases lay between the germline ends. The CDR3 bases are TGTGCCAGCAGCGTAGCCCCCATGGCGGAAAATTATGGCTACACCTTC. Translated, it gives CASSVAPMAENYGYTF.